This T cell receptor (beta chain) comes out of a study of cytomegalovirus exposure and HLA in healthy donors. This clone has just one count. The CDR3 extends over 13 amino acids. The germline V gene has CDR1 LNHDA and CDR2 SQIVND (reference sequence). Trimming removed 2 bases from V and 2 bases from J, with 6 bases in between. 60 Vbeta and 13 Jbeta primers were used in PCR. Measured with immunoSEQ multiplex PCR; TCRdb has only the in-frame clones, and not every one. Of hundreds of thousands of clones listed, roughly 88% are singletons. The source is a boy between 2 and 10 years old in good health and CMV-seronegative. Sample: PBMCs. V gene TRBV19 combines with J gene TRBJ1-1; D call uncertain. The CDR3, as DNA: TGTGCCAGTAGTATAACAGCAAACACTGAAGCTTTCTTT. It yields the protein CASSITANTEAFF.